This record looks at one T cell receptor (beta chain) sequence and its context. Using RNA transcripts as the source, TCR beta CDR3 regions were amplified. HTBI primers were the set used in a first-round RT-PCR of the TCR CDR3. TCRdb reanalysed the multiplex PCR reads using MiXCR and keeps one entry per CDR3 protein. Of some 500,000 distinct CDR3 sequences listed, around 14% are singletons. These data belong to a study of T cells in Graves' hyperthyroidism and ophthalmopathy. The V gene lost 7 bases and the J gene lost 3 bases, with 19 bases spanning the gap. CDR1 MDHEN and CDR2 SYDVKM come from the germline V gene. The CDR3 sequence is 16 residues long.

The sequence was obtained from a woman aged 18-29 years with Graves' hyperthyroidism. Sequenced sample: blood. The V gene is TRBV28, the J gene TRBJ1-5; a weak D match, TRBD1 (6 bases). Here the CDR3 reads CASILGGASPNQPQHF. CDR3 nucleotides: TGTGCCAGCATCTTGGGGGGGGCTTCCCCCAATCAGCCCCAGCATTTT.